The 16 T cell receptor beta chains below were found in one sample sequenced in a study of regulatory T cells in long-lasting Graves disease. Arm-PCR of CDR3 regions with iRepertoire HTBI primers generated TCR beta libraries. TCRdb analysed the multiplex PCR reads with MiXCR anew, one entry per CDR3 protein. The sample holds around 480,000 distinct CDR3 sequences, 15% to 20% seen once. Indicated time point: newly diagnosed GD, antithyroid drugs for less than 3 months. PBMCs were the source of the RNA used for TCR sequencing. The data were also submitted as part of a second study, on T cells in Graves' hyperthyroidism and ophthalmopathy.

Sequences were derived from peripheral blood mononuclear cells (PBMCs), sampled at new diagnosis, from a patient treated with antithyroid drugs. Receptor source: a man aged 40-55 years with Graves disease.

The chain uses TRBV7-3 and TRBJ2-1; D may match TRBD1 or TRBD2 (5 bases each). Deletions cut 8 bases from V and 5 bases from J, with 16 bases between. The germline CDR1 and CDR2 sequences are SGHTA and FQGTGA. This CDR3 has 14 residues. Written as DNA, the CDR3 is TGTGCCAGCGCCCCCGTCGGGACGCACAATGAGCAGTTCTTC. This encodes CASAPVGTHNEQFF.

In this sample, this clonotype turned up a few times. The V and J genes are TRBV27 and TRBJ2-7; TRBD1 agrees at 9 bases. Trimming cost V 3 bases and J 6 bases; bases outside gene matches: 3. CDR1 MNHEY and CDR2 SMNVEV come from the germline V gene (reference sequence). CDR3 length: 13 amino acids. In DNA form, the CDR3 reads TGTGCCAGCAGTTTCAGGGACAGGGCCGAGCAGTACTTC. Its protein product is CASSFRDRAEQYF.

Points on this clonotype: A much larger clone lies a single base off, so this may be a read error. This CDR3 is missing its conserved last phenylalanine or tryptophan, likely due to a read error. The V call is TRBV28, the J call TRBJ2-1; TRBD1 or TRBD2 may be the D gene (5 bases each). The ends were cut back, 5 bases at V and 0 bases at J, with 14 bases in the middle. The germline gives CDR1 MDHEN, CDR2 SYDVKM. This CDR3 contains 16 residues. The CDR3 protein is CASSSRDPSSYNEQFL. CDR3 bases: TGTGCCAGCAGTAGCCGGGACCCAAGCTCCTACAATGAGCAGTTCCTC.

This clonotype was seen many times. The chain has TRBV11-1 and TRBJ2-3, with a weak D call TRBD1 (5 bases). The length of the CDR3 is 15 residues. Per the germline V gene, CDR1 is SGHAT and CDR2 is FQDESV (reference sequence). V lost 5 bases, J lost 7 bases, and 19 bases lay in between. The CDR3 loop is CASSPIEGVDNTQYF. CDR3 in DNA: TGTGCCAGCAGCCCTATCGAAGGGGTCGATAATACGCAGTATTTT.

This clonotype was observed a few times. V gene TRBV9 combines with J gene TRBJ2-1; TRBD2 agrees at 8 bases. CDR1 and CDR2 (germline): SGDLS, YYNGEE. Germline trimming cut 4 bases from V and 2 bases from J; bases unmatched to any gene: 14. The CDR3 covers 18 residues. The CDR3 is CASSLRTSQLAPYNEQFF. The CDR3 region has the DNA TGTGCCAGCAGCCTGCGGACTAGCCAACTCGCACCCTACAATGAGCAGTTCTTC.

The genes are TRBV6-1 and TRBJ2-3, with TRBD2 matching over 7 bases. Looked up from germline, CDR1 is MNHNS and CDR2 is SASEGT. The CDR3 has 14 residues. Losses at the gene ends were 6 bases for V and 2 bases for J; bases not matched to a gene: 5. CDR3 sequence reads: CASRWTRTTDTQYF. The CDR3 DNA is TGTGCCAGCAGGTGGACTAGGACCACAGATACGCAGTATTTT.

This clonotype was detected many times. This sequence joins TRBV2 and TRBJ2-6; D gene unclear. The CDR3 has 14 residues. Germline values: CDR1 SNHLY, CDR2 FYNNEI. Trimming cost V 8 bases and J 6 bases, with 14 bases left between them. Here the CDR3 DNA reads TGTGCCAGCCGTTCTACTCTGGCGGCCAACGTCCTGACTTTC. This gives the protein CASRSTLAANVLTF.

This clonotype appeared many times. The chain links TRBV28 to TRBJ2-7, with D uncertain. This CDR3 comprises 12 residues. V lost 6 bases, J lost 6 bases, and 12 bases lay in between. Germline CDR1 MDHEN, CDR2 SYDVKM. The CDR3, as DNA: TGTGCCAGCAGCCCCTCCCTGGTCGAGCAGTACTTC. Its protein product is CASSPSLVEQYF.

This clonotype was seen at least ten times. This rearrangement joins TRBV3-1 to TRBJ2-1, with 9 bases identical to TRBD1. CDR1 is LGHDT, CDR2 YNNKEL, per germline (reference sequence). The V gene end was trimmed by 1 base and the J gene end by 8 bases; junction bases not matched to a gene: 9. The CDR3 extends over 16 amino acids. CDR3 amino acids: CASSQGPGTGNYEQFF. CDR3 nucleotide sequence: TGTGCCAGCAGCCAAGGTCCTGGGACAGGGAATTATGAGCAGTTCTTC.

This clonotype was seen at least ten times. The gene calls are TRBV7-2 and TRBJ2-3, with D tentatively TRBD2 (5 bases). This CDR3 is 17 amino acids long. The V and J ends lost 1 base and 0 bases respectively, with 14 bases between them. The germline V gene has CDR1 SGHTA and CDR2 FQGNSA. The CDR3 nucleotides read TGTGCCAGCAGCTTAGGTTTAGTAGCGAGTAGCACAGATACGCAGTATTTT. Its protein is CASSLGLVASSTDTQYF.

Remarks on this clonotype: A far bigger clonotype differs at one base, so this is likely a read error. The chain has TRBV20-1 and TRBJ2-1; 11 bases are a match to TRBD2. This CDR3 has 15 residues. The V and J ends lost 6 bases and 10 bases, in that order; junction bases with no gene match: 14. CDR1 and CDR2 from the germline V gene are DFQATT and SNEGSKA (reference sequence). The CDR3 DNA reads as TGCAGTGCCTCTGATAGCGGGAGGGCTGAATACGAGCAGTTCTTC. It codes for CSASDSGRAEYEQFF.

This clonotype was observed many times. The chain combines TRBV27 with TRBJ1-4; D ambiguous. The CDR3 consists of 15 residues. The V end lost 0 bases, the J end lost 3 bases, and 8 bases lay between the germline ends. Germline V gene data show CDR1 as MNHEY and CDR2 as SMNVEV (reference sequence). CDR3 sequence: CASSLSPYSNEKLFF. The CDR3 region has the DNA TGTGCCAGCAGTTTATCCCCATACTCTAATGAAAAACTGTTTTTT.

The rearrangement links TRBV7-2 to TRBJ2-2, with D perhaps matching TRBD2 (7 bases). This CDR3 has 16 residues. V lost 5 bases and J 6 bases, leaving 19 bases between the germline ends. The V gene's germline CDR1 is SGHTA and CDR2 FQGNSA. The CDR3 bases are TGTGCCAGCAGCCCCGTGGGGGGGGCGGGACCCGGGGAGCTGTTTTTT. Translated, it gives CASSPVGGAGPGELFF.

This clonotype has only a few counts. The chain employs TRBV20-1 and TRBJ2-3; no firm D call. Trimming cost V 3 bases and J 1 base, with 8 bases left between them. Germline V gene data show CDR1 as DFQATT and CDR2 as SNEGSKA (reference sequence). The CDR3 spans 13 residues. The CDR3 bases are TGCAGTGCTAGGGTAGACCGCACAGATACGCAGTATTTT. This sequence encodes CSARVDRTDTQYF.

This clonotype was detected a few times. The chain recombines TRBV5-1 with TRBJ1-1, with a tentative D call TRBD1 (6 bases). The CDR3 runs 14 residues. Trimming shortened V by 0 bases and J by 6 bases, and 12 bases separated the two germline ends. The V gene's germline CDR1 is SGHRS and CDR2 YFSETQ. CDR3 nucleotides: TGCGCCAGCAGCTTGGGGGGGGCCGAGGCTGAAGCTTTCTTT. Encoded protein: CASSLGGAEAEAFF.

This clonotype was seen repeatedly, ten times or more. This sequence joins TRBV7-2 and TRBJ2-3; D unclear. CDR3 length: 16 residues. The germline V gene has CDR1 SGHTA and CDR2 FQGNSA. Trimming shortened V by 3 bases and J by 2 bases, and 15 bases separated the two germline ends. The CDR3 here is CASSFGEGLFTDTQYF. The CDR3 DNA reads as TGTGCCAGCAGCTTTGGCGAAGGGCTCTTCACAGATACGCAGTATTTT.